Here is one TCR beta chain with its context. These data belong to a study of blood T cell repertoires in COVID-19. Across the whole study: The United States, Italy and Spain supplied acute and convalescent COVID-19 samples. The cDNA or gDNA used as material had been derived from T cells, B-cell-depleted T cells, or PBMCs.

How the authors handled the data: Nucleated cell number was recorded as an estimate derived from reference gene primer amplification. Assay used: immunoSEQ multiplex PCR; TCRdb lists only in-frame clones, some missing. That table furnishes V, J and clone size, whereas the DNA furnished D and trimming. Of more than 150,000 clones in the sample, about four fifths were seen once. Germline-derived CDR1 and CDR2 are SGHTA and FQGNSA. Trimming removed 5 bases at V and 3 bases at J, with 11 bases between. This CDR3 comprises 15 residues. Enrollment of patients from Seattle took place during active infection, with longitudinal follow-up.

The specimen sequenced was peripheral blood. The chain couples TRBV7-2 to TRBJ2-6, with D unresolved. This sequence originates from a woman of 80 years or more with COVID-19, enrolled during active disease. CDR3 coding DNA: TGTGCCAGCAGCCGCCCTGAGGATGGGGCCAACGTCCTGACTTTC. Encoded protein: CASSRPEDGANVLTF.